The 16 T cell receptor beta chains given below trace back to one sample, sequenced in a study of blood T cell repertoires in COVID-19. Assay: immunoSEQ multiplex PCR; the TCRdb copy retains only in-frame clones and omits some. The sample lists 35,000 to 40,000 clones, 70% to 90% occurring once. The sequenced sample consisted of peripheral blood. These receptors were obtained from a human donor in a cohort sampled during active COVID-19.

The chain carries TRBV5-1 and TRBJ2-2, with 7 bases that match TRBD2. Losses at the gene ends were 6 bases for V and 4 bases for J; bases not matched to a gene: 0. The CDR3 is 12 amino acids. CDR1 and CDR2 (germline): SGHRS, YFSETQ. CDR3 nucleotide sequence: TGCGCCAGCACGGGGGGCACCGGGGAGCTGTTTTTT. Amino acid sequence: CASTGGTGELFF.

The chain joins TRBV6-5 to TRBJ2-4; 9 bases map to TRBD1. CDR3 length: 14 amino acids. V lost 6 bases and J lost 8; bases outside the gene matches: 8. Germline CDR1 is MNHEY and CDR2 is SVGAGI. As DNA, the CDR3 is TGTGCCAGCAGGCGGACAGGGGTCGCTGACATTCAGTACTTC. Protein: CASRRTGVADIQYF.

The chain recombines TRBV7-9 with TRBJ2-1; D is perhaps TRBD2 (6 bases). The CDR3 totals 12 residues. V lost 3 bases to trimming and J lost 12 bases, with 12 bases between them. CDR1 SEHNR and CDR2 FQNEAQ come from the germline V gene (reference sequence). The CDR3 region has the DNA TGTGCCAGCAGCTTGAGGCGGGGAGGGCAGTTCTTC. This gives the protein CASSLRRGGQFF.

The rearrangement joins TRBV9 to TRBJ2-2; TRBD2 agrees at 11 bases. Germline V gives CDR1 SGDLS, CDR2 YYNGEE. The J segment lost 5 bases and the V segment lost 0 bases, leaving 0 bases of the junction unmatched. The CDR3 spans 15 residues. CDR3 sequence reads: CASSVGLAGTGELFF. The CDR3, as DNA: TGTGCCAGCAGCGTAGGACTAGCGGGGACCGGGGAGCTGTTTTTT.

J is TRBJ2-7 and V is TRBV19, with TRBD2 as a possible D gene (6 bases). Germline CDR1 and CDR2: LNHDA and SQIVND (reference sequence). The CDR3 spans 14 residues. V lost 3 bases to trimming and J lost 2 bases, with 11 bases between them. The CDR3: CASSIPGGPYEQYF. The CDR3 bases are TGTGCCAGTAGTATCCCCGGAGGGCCCTACGAGCAGTACTTC.

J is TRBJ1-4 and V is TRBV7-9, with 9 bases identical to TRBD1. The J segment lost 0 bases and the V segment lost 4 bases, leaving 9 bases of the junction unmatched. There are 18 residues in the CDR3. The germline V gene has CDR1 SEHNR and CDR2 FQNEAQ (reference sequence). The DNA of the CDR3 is TGTGCCAGCAGCTGGGGACAGGGATGGGCTACAACTAATGAAAAACTGTTTTTT. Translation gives CASSWGQGWATTNEKLFF.

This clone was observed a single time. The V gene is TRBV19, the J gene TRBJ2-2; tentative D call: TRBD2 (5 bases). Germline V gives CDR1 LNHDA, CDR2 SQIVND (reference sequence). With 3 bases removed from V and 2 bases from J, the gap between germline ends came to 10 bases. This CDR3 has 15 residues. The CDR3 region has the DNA TGTGCCAGTAGTATCGGACTCATTAACACCGGGGAGCTGTTTTTT. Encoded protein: CASSIGLINTGELFF.

The CDR3, as DNA: TGTGCCAGCAGTGACCTTCCCCGGGGACAGACCCAGAATCAGCCCCAGCATTTT. Encoded protein: CASSDLPRGQTQNQPQHF. This chain joins TRBV6-1 and TRBJ1-5, with 7 bases identical to TRBD1. V shed 3 bases, J shed 4 bases, and the junction held 15 bases outside the gene matches. CDR1 and CDR2 from the germline V gene are MNHNS and SASEGT. CDR3 length: 18 residues.

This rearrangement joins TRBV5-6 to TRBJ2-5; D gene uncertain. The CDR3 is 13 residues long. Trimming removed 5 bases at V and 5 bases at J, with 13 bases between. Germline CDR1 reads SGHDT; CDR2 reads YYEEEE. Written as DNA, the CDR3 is TGTGCCAGCAGACTTACCCTCGATGAGACCCAGTACTTC. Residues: CASRLTLDETQYF.

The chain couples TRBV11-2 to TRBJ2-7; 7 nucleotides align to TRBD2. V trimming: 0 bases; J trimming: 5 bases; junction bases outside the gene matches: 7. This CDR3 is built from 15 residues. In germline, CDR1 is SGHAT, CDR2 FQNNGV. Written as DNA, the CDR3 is TGTGCCAGCAGCTTAGATCGGGGGGTAGGCGACGAGCAGTACTTC. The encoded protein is CASSLDRGVGDEQYF.

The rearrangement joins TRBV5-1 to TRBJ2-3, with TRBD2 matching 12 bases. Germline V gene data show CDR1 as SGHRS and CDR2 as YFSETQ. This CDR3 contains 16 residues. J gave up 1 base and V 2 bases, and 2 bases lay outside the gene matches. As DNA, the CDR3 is TGCGCCAGCAGCTTAAGGACTAGCGGGGGCACAGATACGCAGTATTTT. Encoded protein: CASSLRTSGGTDTQYF.

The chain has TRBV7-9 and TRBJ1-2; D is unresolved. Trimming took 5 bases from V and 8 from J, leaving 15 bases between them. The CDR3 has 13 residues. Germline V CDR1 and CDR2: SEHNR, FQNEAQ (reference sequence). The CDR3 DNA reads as TGTGCCAGCAGCCCAGCGGTTGGAAGGGGCTACACCTTC. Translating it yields CASSPAVGRGYTF.

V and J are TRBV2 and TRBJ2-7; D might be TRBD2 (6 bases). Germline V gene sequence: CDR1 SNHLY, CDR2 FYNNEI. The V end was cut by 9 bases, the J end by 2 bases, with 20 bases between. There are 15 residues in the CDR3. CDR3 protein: CARESEGYRTYEQYF. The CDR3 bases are TGTGCCAGGGAATCGGAGGGGTACCGGACCTACGAGCAGTACTTC.

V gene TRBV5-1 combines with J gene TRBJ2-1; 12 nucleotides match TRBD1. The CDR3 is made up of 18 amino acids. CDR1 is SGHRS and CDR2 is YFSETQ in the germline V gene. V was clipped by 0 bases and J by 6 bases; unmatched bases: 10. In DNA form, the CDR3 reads TGCGCCAGCAGCTTGGCCGGGACAGGGGGCTCATCTGCCAATGAGCAGTTCTTC. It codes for CASSLAGTGGSSANEQFF.

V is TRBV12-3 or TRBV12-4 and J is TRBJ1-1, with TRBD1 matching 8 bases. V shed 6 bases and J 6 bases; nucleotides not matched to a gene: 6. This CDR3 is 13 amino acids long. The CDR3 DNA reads TGTGCCAGCAGCCAGGGACAGGTCGCTGAAGCTTTCTTT. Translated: CASSQGQVAEAFF.

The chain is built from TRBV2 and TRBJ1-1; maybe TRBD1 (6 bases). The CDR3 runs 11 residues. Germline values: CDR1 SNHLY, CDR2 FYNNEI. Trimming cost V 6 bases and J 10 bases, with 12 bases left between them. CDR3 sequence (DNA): TGTGCCAGCAGAGATACAGGGTTAGCTTTCTTT. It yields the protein CASRDTGLAFF.